The 19 T cell receptor beta chains below were found in one sample sequenced in a study of OX40 agonist ivuxolimab in advanced cancers. The data were produced by immunoSEQ multiplex PCR, yet TCRdb's version contains in-frame clones alone and is incomplete. This table has tens of thousands of clones, 60% to 80% appearing once. The sequencing here drew on CD4+ or CD8+ T cells sorted from blood, taken in a trial of the OX40 agonist ivuxolimab. These receptors came from an adult with an advanced solid tumor such as melanoma, head and neck, liver or kidney cancer.

The genes are TRBV28 and TRBJ2-3, with D unclear. V was clipped by 4 bases and J by 4 bases, with 18 bases between them. This CDR3 is 16 amino acids long. Germline CDR1 and CDR2: MDHEN and SYDVKM. The CDR3 coding sequence is TGTGCCAGCAGTTCTCCCGGAACAGCAGCCGCAGATACGCAGTATTTT. It yields the protein CASSSPGTAAADTQYF. The variable domain in full, completed from reference TRBV28 and TRBJ2-3, reads DVKVTQSSRYLVKRTGEKVFLECVQDMDHENMFWYRQDPGLGLRLIYFSYDVKMKEKGDIPEGYSVSREKKERFSLILESASTNQTSMYLCASSSPGTAAADTQYFGPGTRLTVL.

V usage is TRBV15 and J usage is TRBJ1-5; D gene ambiguous. The CDR3 extends over 15 amino acids. In germline, CDR1 is LNHNV, CDR2 YYDKDF (reference sequence). The V end lost 4 bases, the J end lost 0 bases, and 10 bases lay between the germline ends. CDR3 sequence: CATSKELDSNQPQHF. DNA of the CDR3: TGTGCCACCAGCAAGGAGTTGGATAGCAATCAGCCCCAGCATTTT.

This clone has just a few counts. The chain joins TRBV28 to TRBJ2-1; D not certain. V dropped 5 bases and J dropped 12 bases, with 17 bases sitting between them. Looked up from germline, CDR1 is MDHEN and CDR2 is SYDVKM. CDR3 length equals 13 residues. In DNA, the CDR3 is TGTGCCAGCAGTCTTGCCTTAGAAATCAGGCAGTTCTTC. Residues: CASSLALEIRQFF.

J is TRBJ2-3 and V is TRBV28, with D perhaps matching TRBD1 or TRBD2 (5 bases each). CDR1 and CDR2 (germline): MDHEN, SYDVKM. This CDR3 contains 15 residues. V lost 3 bases, J lost 0 bases, and 10 bases lay in between. CDR3 amino acids: CASSLPGRSTDTQYF. CDR3 nucleotide sequence: TGTGCCAGCAGTTTGCCGGGACGGAGCACAGATACGCAGTATTTT.

V gene TRBV19 combines with J gene TRBJ2-1; possible D gene TRBD1, 5 bases. The V gene's germline CDR1 is LNHDA and CDR2 SQIVND (reference sequence). Trimming removed 9 bases from V and 6 bases from J, with 15 bases in between. The CDR3 runs 13 residues. DNA for the CDR3: TGTGCCAGCTCACAGGTCTCGGTCAATGAGCAGTTCTTC. The encoded protein is CASSQVSVNEQFF.

The count of this clone is one. J is TRBJ2-7 and V is TRBV7-9, with D possibly being TRBD1 (6 bases). CDR1 and CDR2 (germline): SEHNR, FQNEAQ (reference sequence). The CDR3 is 13 residues long. Trimming took off 5 bases at V and 6 bases at J, with 14 bases between the two ends. The CDR3 loop is CASSPQGFGEQYF. The CDR3 DNA reads as TGTGCCAGCAGCCCACAGGGATTCGGCGAGCAGTACTTC.

The CDR3 reads CASSRQGMGETQYF. Here the CDR3 DNA reads TGTGCCAGCAGCCGACAGGGGATGGGAGAGACCCAGTACTTC. This chain joins TRBV7-3 and TRBJ2-5; 8 bases are a match to TRBD1. The V gene end was trimmed by 5 bases and the J gene end by 4 bases; junction bases not matched to a gene: 6. Germline-derived CDR1 and CDR2 are SGHTA and FQGTGA. The CDR3 is made up of 14 amino acids.

The chain uses TRBV11-2 and TRBJ1-3; D call uncertain. Trimming removed 2 bases at V and 4 bases at J, with 3 bases between. CDR1 and CDR2 (germline): SGHAT, FQNNGV. The CDR3 is 12 amino acids. Written as DNA, the CDR3 is TGTGCCAGCAGCTTACCAGGAAACACCATATATTTT. Protein product: CASSLPGNTIYF.

In its sample, this clone was seen a few times. J is TRBJ1-2 and V is TRBV6-5; the D is unclear. This CDR3 is built from 13 residues. Germline lookup yields CDR1 MNHEY and CDR2 SVGAGI. Trimming took 2 bases from V and 5 from J, leaving 9 bases between them. The CDR3 DNA follows: TGTGCCAGCAGTTACGGACGGGAATATGGCTACACCTTC. Protein: CASSYGREYGYTF.

This clone was recorded a few times. The chain recombines TRBV2 with TRBJ1-1, with 7 bases aligning to TRBD1. Germline CDR1 and CDR2: SNHLY and FYNNEI. The CDR3 extends over 15 amino acids. V lost 5 bases to trimming and J lost 1 base; unmatched junction nucleotides: 7. CDR3 sequence (DNA): TGTGCCAGCAGTCTACGGACAGGCAAGAACACTGAAGCTTTCTTT. The encoded protein is CASSLRTGKNTEAFF.

This chain joins TRBV28 and TRBJ2-2; tentatively, D is TRBD1 or TRBD2 (5 bases each). The CDR3 is 13 residues long. V dropped 2 bases and J dropped 5 bases, with 6 bases sitting between them. From germline, CDR1 is MDHEN and CDR2 SYDVKM. The CDR3 DNA reads as TGTGCCAGCAGTTTAGGGGGAACCGGGGAGCTGTTTTTT. Its protein is CASSLGGTGELFF.

The CDR3 DNA sequence: TGTGCCACCTCAGGACAGGGAATGGGGCGGAACACTGAAGCTTTCTTT. This encodes CATSGQGMGRNTEAFF. The genes are TRBV7-2 and TRBJ1-1, with 8 bases matching TRBD1. With V trimmed by 10 bases and J by 1 base, 14 bases remained unmatched. CDR3 size: 16 residues. Germline-derived CDR1 and CDR2 are SGHTA and FQGNSA.

This clone is a singleton in its sample. The V call is TRBV6-5, the J call TRBJ1-1; TRBD1 is a possible D gene (6 bases). Germline values: CDR1 MNHEY, CDR2 SVGAGI. The CDR3 extends over 14 amino acids. V was shortened by 2 bases and J by 8 bases, with 15 bases between the two germline ends. For the CDR3, the DNA is TGTGCCAGCAGTTACAGAGGGGGGTCCCAAGAAGCTTTCTTT. Translated: CASSYRGGSQEAFF.

The rearrangement uses TRBV6-4 and TRBJ1-6, with 9 bases aligning to TRBD1. In germline, CDR1 is MRHNA, CDR2 SNTAGT. The CDR3 has 16 residues. J was trimmed by 7 bases and V by 7 bases; bases with no gene match: 11. The chain's CDR3 is CASTAQGAFKNSPLHF. CDR3 nucleotides: TGTGCCAGCACAGCACAGGGGGCGTTTAAGAATTCACCCCTCCACTTT.

The chain is built from TRBV4-3 and TRBJ1-2; D perhaps matches TRBD1 (5 bases). Germline assignment: CDR1 LGHNA and CDR2 YSLEER. The CDR3 covers 17 residues. Trimming removed 0 bases at V and 4 bases at J, with 18 bases between. The CDR3 nucleotides are TGCGCCAGCAGCCAAGATCAAGGGGACCCGGGCAGCTATGGCTACACCTTC. Protein product: CASSQDQGDPGSYGYTF.

This chain joins TRBV7-2 and TRBJ2-7; 12 bases map to TRBD2. This CDR3 is built from 15 residues. CDR1 and CDR2 from the germline V gene are SGHTA and FQGNSA. V was clipped by 5 bases and J by 2 bases; unmatched bases: 4. In nucleotides, the CDR3 is TGTGCCAGCAGCACGACTAGCGGGGGAACCTACGAGCAGTACTTC. It specifies CASSTTSGGTYEQYF. The complete variable domain, with remaining parts taken from reference TRBV7-2 and TRBJ2-7, reads GAGVSQSPSNKVTEKGKDVELRCDPISGHTALYWYRQSLGQGLEFLIYFQGNSAPDKSGLPSDRFSAERTGGSVSTLTIQRTQQEDSAVYLCASSTTSGGTYEQYFGPGTRLTVT.

CDR3 region: CASSPRGGFNEKLFF. As DNA, the CDR3 is TGTGCCAGCAGCCCCCGAGGGGGGTTTAATGAAAAACTGTTTTTT. The chain links TRBV7-8 to TRBJ1-4; maybe TRBD1 (6 bases). Germline assignment: CDR1 SGHVS and CDR2 FQNEAQ. Deletions cut 5 bases from V and 4 bases from J, with 14 bases between. The CDR3 is made up of 15 amino acids.

Notes on this clone: This specimen includes other DNA sequences encoding the same CDR3. The genes are TRBV11-2 and TRBJ1-5; D unclear. CDR1 SGHAT and CDR2 FQNNGV come from the germline V gene. V lost 1 base and J lost 4, with 5 bases in between. The length of the CDR3 is 13 residues. The CDR3 sequence: CASSLVGNQPQHF. CDR3 DNA: TGTGCCAGCAGCTTAGTGGGGAATCAGCCCCAGCATTTT. Full variable domain (outside the CDR3, taken from reference TRBV11-2 and TRBJ1-5): EAGVAQSPRYKIIEKRQSVAFWCNPISGHATLYWYQQILGQGPKLLIQFQNNGVVDDSQLPKDRFSAERLKGVDSTLKIQPAKLEDSAVYLCASSLVGNQPQHFGDGTRLSIL.

The chain carries TRBV9 and TRBJ2-7; no firm D call. The V end lost 0 bases, the J end lost 2 bases, and 9 bases lay between the germline ends. The germline V gene encodes CDR1 SGDLS and CDR2 YYNGEE. The CDR3 consists of 14 residues. DNA for the CDR3: TGTGCCAGCAGCGTAGTCCCTGACCCCTACGAGCAGTACTTC. Protein sequence: CASSVVPDPYEQYF.